This T cell receptor beta chain was profiled in a study of cytomegalovirus exposure and HLA in healthy donors. 13 Jbeta primers and 60 Vbeta primers were used for the PCR. The protocol was immunoSEQ multiplex PCR, while the TCRdb copy is restricted to in-frame clones and leaves out a portion. In the table there are under 50,000 clones, roughly 67% of which are singletons. The CDR3 covers 15 residues. V was clipped by 6 bases and J by 0 bases, with 14 bases between them. Per germline, CDR1 MDHEN and CDR2 SYDVKM. Findings of the study overall: Whilst most TCR sequences proved rare, a subset of public TCRs occurred across many donors.

A word on this clone: Its antigen is still unknown.

The chain uses TRBV28 and TRBJ1-1, with D possibly TRBD1 on 5 matching bases. The receptor's source is a man aged 50 to 60 in good health and CMV-seropositive. Sample: PBMCs. CDR3 in amino acids: CASRPWGVLNTEAFF. The CDR3 coding sequence is TGTGCCAGCAGACCTTGGGGGGTCTTGAACACTGAAGCTTTCTTT.